This T cell receptor beta chain was captured by sequencing in a study of long-term antiretroviral therapy in people with HIV. Every specimen provided roughly 0.9-10 million cryopreserved PBMC before DNA extraction took place. Running of the v3.0 immunoSEQ assay took place at survey level. Method: immunoSEQ multiplex PCR; TCRdb's copy keeps in-frame clones and lacks some. The sample includes roughly 32,000 clones, 75% to 85% of them seen just once. To note about this clone: No antigen is known for it.

The length of the CDR3 is 17 residues. Trimming cost V 0 bases and J 2 bases; bases outside gene matches: 4. Germline V gene sequence: CDR1 MRHNA, CDR2 SNTAGT. The study, taken as a whole, reports: Those clones which expanded before ART made up the dominant part of the repertoire at all time points.

The input for sequencing was unsorted PBMCs, taken 3.3 years after starting antiretroviral therapy. This clonotype was obtained from a man aged 18 to 29 with HIV. The chain joins TRBV6-4 to TRBJ2-3; 11 bases align to TRBD2. The CDR3 reads CASSDSASGRHTDTQYF. The CDR3 nucleotides are TGTGCCAGCAGTGACTCGGCTAGCGGGAGGCACACAGATACGCAGTATTTT.